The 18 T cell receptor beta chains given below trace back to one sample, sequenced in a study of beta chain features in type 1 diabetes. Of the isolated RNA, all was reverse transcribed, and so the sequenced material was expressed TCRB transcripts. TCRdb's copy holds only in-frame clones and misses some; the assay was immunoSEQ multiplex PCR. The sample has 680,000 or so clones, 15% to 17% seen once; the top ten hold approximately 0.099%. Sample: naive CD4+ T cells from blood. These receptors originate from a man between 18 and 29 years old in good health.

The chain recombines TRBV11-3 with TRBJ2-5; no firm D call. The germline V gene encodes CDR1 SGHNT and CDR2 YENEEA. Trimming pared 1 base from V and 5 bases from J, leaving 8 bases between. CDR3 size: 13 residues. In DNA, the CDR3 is TGTGCCAGCAGCTTAGTGGGCCAGGAGACCCAGTACTTC. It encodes CASSLVGQETQYF.

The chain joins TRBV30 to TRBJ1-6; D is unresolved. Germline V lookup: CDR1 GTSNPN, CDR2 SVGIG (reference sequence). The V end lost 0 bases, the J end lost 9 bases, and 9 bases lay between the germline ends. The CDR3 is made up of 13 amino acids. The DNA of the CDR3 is TGTGCCTGGAGTGTTCTGGGTGGTTCACCCCTCCACTTT. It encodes CAWSVLGGSPLHF.

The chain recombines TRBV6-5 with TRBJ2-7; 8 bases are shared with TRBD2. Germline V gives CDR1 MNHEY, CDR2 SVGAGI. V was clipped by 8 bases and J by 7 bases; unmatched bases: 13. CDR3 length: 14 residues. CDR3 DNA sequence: TGTGCCAGCCGCGTATGGCGGGAGGATGGGGAGCAGTACTTC. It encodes CASRVWREDGEQYF.

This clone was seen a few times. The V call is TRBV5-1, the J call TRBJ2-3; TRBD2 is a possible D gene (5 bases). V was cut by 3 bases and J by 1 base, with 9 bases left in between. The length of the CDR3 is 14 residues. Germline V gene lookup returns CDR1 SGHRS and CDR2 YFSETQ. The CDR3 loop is CASSSLGGTDTQYF. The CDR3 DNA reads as TGCGCCAGCAGCTCCCTCGGGGGCACAGATACGCAGTATTTT.

The DNA of the CDR3 is TGTGCCAGCAGTCACTTTGGGACAGGGGGATGGTCGGGCTATGGCTACACCTTC. It yields the protein CASSHFGTGGWSGYGYTF. V and J are TRBV25-1 and TRBJ1-2; 11 nucleotides match TRBD1. The junction had 15 bases not matched to a gene; V was cut back by 5 bases and J by 4 bases. Germline V CDR1 and CDR2: MGHDK, SYGVNS. The CDR3 is made up of 18 amino acids.

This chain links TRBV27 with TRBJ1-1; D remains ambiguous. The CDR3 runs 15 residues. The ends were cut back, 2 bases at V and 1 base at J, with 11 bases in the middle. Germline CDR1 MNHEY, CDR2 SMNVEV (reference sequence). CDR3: CASSLGPLPNTEAFF. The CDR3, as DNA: TGTGCCAGCAGTTTAGGGCCGCTACCGAACACTGAAGCTTTCTTT.

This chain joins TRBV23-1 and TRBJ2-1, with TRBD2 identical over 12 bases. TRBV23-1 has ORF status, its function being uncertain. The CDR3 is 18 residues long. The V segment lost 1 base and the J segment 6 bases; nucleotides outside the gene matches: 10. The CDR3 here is CASSQLKSTSGRINEQFF. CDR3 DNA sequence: TGCGCCAGCAGTCAATTAAAATCGACTAGCGGGAGAATCAATGAGCAGTTCTTC.

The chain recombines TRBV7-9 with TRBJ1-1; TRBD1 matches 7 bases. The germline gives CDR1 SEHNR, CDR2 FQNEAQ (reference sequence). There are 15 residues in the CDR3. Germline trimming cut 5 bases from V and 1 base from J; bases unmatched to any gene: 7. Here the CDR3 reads CASSRGQTGNTEAFF. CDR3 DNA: TGTGCCAGCAGCCGGGGACAGACAGGGAACACTGAAGCTTTCTTT.

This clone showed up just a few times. Written as DNA, the CDR3 is TGTGCCAGCAGCTTCCGGACAGGTCCCCACGAGCAGTACTTC. This sequence encodes CASSFRTGPHEQYF. The rearrangement uses TRBV7-9 and TRBJ2-7, with 7 bases that match TRBD1. Germline lookup yields CDR1 SEHNR and CDR2 FQNEAQ (reference sequence). CDR3 size: 14 residues. V lost 3 bases to trimming and J lost 5 bases; unmatched junction nucleotides: 7.

The CDR3 loop is CASSRQENTEAFF. The CDR3 coding sequence is TGCGCCAGCAGCAGACAGGAGAACACTGAAGCTTTCTTT. The J gene is TRBJ1-1, the V gene TRBV5-1; TRBD1 is a possible D gene (6 bases). V dropped 4 bases and J dropped 1 base, with 8 bases sitting between them. CDR3 size: 13 residues. CDR1 and CDR2 from the germline V gene are SGHRS and YFSETQ.

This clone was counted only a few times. The CDR3 sequence: CASPSNGDRGSTCYEQYF. CDR3 in DNA: TGTGCCAGCCCGTCCAACGGGGACAGGGGCTCCACATGCTACGAGCAGTACTTC. V gene TRBV5-4 combines with J gene TRBJ2-7, with TRBD1 identical over 10 bases. Looked up from germline, CDR1 is SGHNT and CDR2 is YYREEE (reference sequence). CDR3 size: 18 residues. J was trimmed by 3 bases and V by 7 bases; bases with no gene match: 19.

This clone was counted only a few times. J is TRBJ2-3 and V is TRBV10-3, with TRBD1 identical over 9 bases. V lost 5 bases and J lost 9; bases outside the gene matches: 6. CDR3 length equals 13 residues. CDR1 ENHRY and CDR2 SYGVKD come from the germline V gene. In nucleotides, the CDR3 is TGTGCCATCAGTCCCGGACAGGGGTGGACGCAGTATTTT. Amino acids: CAISPGQGWTQYF.

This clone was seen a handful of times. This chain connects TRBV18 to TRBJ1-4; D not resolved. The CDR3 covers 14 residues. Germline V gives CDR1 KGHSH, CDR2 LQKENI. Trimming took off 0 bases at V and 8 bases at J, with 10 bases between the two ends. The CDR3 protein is CASSPPGSLEKLFF. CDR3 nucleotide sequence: TGTGCCAGCTCACCACCCGGTAGCTTGGAAAAACTGTTTTTT.

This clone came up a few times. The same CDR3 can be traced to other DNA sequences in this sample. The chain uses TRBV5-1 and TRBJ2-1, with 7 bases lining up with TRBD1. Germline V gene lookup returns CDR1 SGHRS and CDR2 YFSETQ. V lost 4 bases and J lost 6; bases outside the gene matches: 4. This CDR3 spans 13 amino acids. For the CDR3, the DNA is TGCGCCAGCAGCCCCGACAGGGCCAATGAGCAGTTCTTC. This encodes CASSPDRANEQFF.

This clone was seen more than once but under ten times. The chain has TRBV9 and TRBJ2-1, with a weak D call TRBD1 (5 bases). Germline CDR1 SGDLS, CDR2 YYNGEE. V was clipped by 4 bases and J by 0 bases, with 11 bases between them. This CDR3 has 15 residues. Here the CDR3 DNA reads TGTGCCAGCAGCTCTGACAGCAGCTCCTACAATGAGCAGTTCTTC. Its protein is CASSSDSSSYNEQFF.

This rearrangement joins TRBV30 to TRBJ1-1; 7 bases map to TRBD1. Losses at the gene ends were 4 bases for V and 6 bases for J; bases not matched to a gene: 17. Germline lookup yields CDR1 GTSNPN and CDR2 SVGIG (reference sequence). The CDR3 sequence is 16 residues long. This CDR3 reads CAWISQTGYAGAEAFF. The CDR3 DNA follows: TGTGCCTGGATTTCCCAGACAGGGTATGCGGGAGCTGAAGCTTTCTTT.

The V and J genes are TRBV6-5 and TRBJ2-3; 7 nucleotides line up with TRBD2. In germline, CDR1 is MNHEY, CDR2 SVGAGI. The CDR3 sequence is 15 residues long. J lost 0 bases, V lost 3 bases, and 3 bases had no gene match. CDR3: CASSYGTTSTDTQYF. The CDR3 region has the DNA TGTGCCAGCAGTTATGGGACTACGAGCACAGATACGCAGTATTTT.

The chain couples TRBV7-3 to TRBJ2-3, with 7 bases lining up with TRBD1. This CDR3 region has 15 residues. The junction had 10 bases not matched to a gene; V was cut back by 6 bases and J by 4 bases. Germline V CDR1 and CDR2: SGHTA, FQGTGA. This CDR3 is CASSLGGTRPDTQYF. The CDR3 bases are TGTGCCAGCAGTCTAGGGGGCACTCGCCCAGATACGCAGTATTTT.